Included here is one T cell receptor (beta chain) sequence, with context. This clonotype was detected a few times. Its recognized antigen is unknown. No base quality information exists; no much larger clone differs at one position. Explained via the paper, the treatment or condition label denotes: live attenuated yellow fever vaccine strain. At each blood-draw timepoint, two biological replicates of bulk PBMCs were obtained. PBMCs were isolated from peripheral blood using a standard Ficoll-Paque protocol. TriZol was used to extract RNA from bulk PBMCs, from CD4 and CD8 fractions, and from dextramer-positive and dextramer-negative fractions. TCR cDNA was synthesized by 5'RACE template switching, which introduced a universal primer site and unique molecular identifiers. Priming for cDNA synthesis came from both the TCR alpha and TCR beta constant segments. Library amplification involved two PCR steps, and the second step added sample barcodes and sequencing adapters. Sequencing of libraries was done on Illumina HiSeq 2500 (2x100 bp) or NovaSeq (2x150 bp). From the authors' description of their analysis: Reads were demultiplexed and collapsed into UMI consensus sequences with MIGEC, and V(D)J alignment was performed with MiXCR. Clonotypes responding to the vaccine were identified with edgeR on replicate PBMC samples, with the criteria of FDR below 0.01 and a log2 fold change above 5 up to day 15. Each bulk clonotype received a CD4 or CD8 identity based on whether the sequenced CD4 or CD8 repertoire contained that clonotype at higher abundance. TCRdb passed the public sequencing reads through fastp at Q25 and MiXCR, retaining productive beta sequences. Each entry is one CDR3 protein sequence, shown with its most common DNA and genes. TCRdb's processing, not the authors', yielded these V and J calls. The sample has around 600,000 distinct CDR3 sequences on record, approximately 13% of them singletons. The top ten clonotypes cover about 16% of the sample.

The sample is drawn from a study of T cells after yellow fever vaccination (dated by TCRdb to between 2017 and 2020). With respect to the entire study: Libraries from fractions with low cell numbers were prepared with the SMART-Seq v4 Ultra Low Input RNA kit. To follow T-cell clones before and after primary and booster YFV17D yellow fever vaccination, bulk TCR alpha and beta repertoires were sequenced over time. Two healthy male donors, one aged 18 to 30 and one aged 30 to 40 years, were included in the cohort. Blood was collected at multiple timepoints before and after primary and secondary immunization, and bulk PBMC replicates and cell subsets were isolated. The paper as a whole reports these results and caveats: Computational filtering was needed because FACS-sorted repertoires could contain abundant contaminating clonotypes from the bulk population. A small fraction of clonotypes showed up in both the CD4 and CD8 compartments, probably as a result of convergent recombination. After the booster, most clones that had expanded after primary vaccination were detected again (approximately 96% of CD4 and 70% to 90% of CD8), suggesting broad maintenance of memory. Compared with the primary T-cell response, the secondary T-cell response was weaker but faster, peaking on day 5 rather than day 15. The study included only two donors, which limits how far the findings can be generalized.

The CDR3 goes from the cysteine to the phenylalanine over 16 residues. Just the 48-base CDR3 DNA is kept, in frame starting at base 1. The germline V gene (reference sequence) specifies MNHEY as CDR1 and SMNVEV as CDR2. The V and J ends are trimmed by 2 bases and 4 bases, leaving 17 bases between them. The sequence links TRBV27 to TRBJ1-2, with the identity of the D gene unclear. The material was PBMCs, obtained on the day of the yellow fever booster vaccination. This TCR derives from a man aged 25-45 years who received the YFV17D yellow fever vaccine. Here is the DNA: TGTGCCAGCAGTTTAGCGGGGATTGGGGTTGGCTATGGCTACACCTTC. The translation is CASSLAGIGVGYGYTF.